The clone carrying this TCR beta chain came up a few times. The antigen remains undetermined. Germline-derived CDR1 and CDR2 are SGHRS and YFSETQ. Trimming stripped 0 bases from V and 0 bases from J, with 7 bases between. CDR3 length equals 16 residues. These data are taken from a study of CD8 T cells in ankylosing spondylitis. Study outcomes and limitations: Existing reports had already noted some motif variants in reactive arthritis synovial fluid and blood.

Each CDR3 protein is one row after TCRdb ran MiXCR on the 5' RACE reads. The repertoire holds around 280,000 distinct CDR3 sequences, with around 20% as singletons. The receptor comes from a male donor with ankylosing spondylitis or in good health (not recorded which). Specimen: blood, either unsorted or a sorted T cell fraction (not recorded which). The V call is TRBV5-1, the J call TRBJ2-6; D gene ambiguous. The CDR3, as DNA: TGCGCCAGCAGCTTGGACAGAGTCTCTGGGGCCAACGTCCTGACTTTC. This gives the protein CASSLDRVSGANVLTF. Looking up the rest from reference TRBV5-1 and TRBJ2-6 gives the full variable domain: KAGVTQTPRYLIKTRGQQVTLSCSPISGHRSVSWYQQTPGQGLQFLFEYFSETQRNKGNFPGRFSGRQFSNSRSEMNVSTLELGDSALYLCASSLDRVSGANVLTFGAGSRLTVL.